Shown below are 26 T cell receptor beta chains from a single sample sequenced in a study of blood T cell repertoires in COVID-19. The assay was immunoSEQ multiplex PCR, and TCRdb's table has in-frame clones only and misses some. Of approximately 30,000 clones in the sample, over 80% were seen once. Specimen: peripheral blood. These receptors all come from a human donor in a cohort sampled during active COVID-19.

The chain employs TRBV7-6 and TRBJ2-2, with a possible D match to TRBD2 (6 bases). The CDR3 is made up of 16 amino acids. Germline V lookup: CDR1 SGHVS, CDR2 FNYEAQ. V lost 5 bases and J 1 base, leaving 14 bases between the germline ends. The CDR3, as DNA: TGTGCCAGCAGCCCTAGAACTAGCTGGAACACCGGGGAGCTGTTTTTT. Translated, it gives CASSPRTSWNTGELFF.

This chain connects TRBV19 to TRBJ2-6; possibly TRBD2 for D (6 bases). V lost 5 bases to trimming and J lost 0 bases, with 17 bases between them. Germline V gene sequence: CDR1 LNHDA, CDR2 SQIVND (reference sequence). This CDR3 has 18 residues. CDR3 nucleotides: TGTGCCAGTAGTCCCCGGGCTCGGGGGAGCTCTGGGGCCAACGTCCTGACTTTC. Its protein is CASSPRARGSSGANVLTF.

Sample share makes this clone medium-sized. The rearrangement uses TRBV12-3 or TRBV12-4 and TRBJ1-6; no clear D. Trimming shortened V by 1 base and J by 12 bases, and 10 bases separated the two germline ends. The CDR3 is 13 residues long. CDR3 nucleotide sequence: TGTGCCAGCAGTTTAGGAGCCGGGAAACCCCTCCACTTT. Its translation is CASSLGAGKPLHF.

CDR3 DNA: TGTGCCAGCAGCTGGGGGACTAGCGGGAGTACCGATACGCAGTATTTT. Residues: CASSWGTSGSTDTQYF. The chain couples TRBV5-5 to TRBJ2-3, with 14 bases matching TRBD2. This CDR3 has 16 amino acids. Trimming removed 3 bases from V and 6 bases from J; junction bases left unmatched: 6. Per germline, CDR1 SGHKS and CDR2 YYEKEE (reference sequence).

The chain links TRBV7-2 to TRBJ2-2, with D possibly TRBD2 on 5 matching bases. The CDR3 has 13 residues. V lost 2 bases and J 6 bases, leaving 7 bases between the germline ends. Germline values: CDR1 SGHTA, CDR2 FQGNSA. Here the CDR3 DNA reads TGTGCCAGCAGCTTATTTAGCGCCGGGGAGCTGTTTTTT. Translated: CASSLFSAGELFF. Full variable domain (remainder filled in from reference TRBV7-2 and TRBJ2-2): GAGVSQSPSNKVTEKGKDVELRCDPISGHTALYWYRQSLGQGLEFLIYFQGNSAPDKSGLPSDRFSAERTGGSVSTLTIQRTQQEDSAVYLCASSLFSAGELFFGEGSRLTVL.

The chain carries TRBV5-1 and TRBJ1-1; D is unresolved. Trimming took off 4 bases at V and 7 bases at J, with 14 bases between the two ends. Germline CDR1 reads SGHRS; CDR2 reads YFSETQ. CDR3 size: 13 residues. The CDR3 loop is CASSPGLLFEAFF. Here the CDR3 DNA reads TGCGCCAGCAGCCCCGGACTGCTATTTGAAGCTTTCTTT.

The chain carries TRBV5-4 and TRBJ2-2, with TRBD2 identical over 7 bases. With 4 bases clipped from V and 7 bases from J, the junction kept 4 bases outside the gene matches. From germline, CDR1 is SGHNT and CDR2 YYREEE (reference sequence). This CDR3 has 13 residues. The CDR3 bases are TGTGCCAGCAGCGGCCGGGACTACGGGGAGCTGTTTTTT. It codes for CASSGRDYGELFF. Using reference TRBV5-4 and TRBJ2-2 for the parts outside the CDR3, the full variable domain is ETGVTQSPTHLIKTRGQQVTLRCSSQSGHNTVSWYQQALGQGPQFIFQYYREEENGRGNFPPRFSGLQFPNYSSELNVNALELDDSALYLCASSGRDYGELFFGEGSRLTVL.

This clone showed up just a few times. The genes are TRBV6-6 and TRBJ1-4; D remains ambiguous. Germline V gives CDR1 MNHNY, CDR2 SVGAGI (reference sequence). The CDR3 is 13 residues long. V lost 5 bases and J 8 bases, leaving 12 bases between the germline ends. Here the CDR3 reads CASSAMVREKLFF. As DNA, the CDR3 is TGTGCCAGCAGTGCCATGGTCCGGGAAAAACTGTTTTTT.

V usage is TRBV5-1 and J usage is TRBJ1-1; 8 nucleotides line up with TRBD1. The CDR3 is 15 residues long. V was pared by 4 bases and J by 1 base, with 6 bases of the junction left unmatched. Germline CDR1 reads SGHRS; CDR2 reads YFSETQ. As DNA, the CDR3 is TGCGCCAGCAGCCCGCCGGGGACAGGGAACACTGAAGCTTTCTTT. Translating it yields CASSPPGTGNTEAFF. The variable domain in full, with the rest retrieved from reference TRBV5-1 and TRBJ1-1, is KAGVTQTPRYLIKTRGQQVTLSCSPISGHRSVSWYQQTPGQGLQFLFEYFSETQRNKGNFPGRFSGRQFSNSRSEMNVSTLELGDSALYLCASSPPGTGNTEAFFGQGTRLTVV.

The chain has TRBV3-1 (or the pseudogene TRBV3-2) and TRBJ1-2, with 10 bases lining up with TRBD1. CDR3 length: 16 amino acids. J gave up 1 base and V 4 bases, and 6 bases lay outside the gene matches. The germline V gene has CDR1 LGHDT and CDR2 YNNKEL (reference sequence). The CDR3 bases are TGTGCCAGCAGCCCCTGGGGGACAGGGGATAACTATGGCTACACCTTC. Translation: CASSPWGTGDNYGYTF.

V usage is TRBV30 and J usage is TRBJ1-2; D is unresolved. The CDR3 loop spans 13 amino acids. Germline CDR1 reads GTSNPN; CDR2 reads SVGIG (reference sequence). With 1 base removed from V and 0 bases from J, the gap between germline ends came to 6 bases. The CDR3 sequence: CAWSAQTNYGYTF. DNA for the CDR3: TGTGCCTGGAGTGCTCAGACTAACTATGGCTACACCTTC.

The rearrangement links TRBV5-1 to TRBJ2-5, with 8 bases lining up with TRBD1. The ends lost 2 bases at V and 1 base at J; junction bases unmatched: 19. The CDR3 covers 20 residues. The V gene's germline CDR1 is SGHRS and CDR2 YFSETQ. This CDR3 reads CASSFGNRGAGRGVQETQYF. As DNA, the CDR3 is TGCGCCAGCAGCTTTGGGAACAGGGGGGCAGGGCGCGGCGTCCAAGAGACCCAGTACTTC.

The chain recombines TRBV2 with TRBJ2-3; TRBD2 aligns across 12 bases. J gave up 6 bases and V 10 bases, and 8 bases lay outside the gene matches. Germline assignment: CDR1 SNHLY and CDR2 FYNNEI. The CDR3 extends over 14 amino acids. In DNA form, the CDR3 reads TGTGCCATTCCGGAAGGACTAGCGGGGGATACGCAGTATTTT. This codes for CAIPEGLAGDTQYF.

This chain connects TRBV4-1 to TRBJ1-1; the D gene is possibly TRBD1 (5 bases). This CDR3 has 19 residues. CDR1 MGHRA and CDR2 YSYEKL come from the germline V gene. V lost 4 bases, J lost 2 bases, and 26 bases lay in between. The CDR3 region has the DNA TGCGCCAGCAGCCGATCCTGGTCGGGGGTCGGCGTAGGAAACACTGAAGCTTTCTTT. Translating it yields CASSRSWSGVGVGNTEAFF.

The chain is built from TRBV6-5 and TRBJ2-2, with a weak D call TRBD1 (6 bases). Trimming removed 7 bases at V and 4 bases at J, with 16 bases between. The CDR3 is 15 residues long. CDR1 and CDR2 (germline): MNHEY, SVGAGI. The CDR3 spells CASKDYRVRTGELFF. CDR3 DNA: TGTGCCAGCAAAGATTACAGGGTCCGCACCGGGGAGCTGTTTTTT.

CDR3 amino acids: CASSPEGQNYGYTF. CDR3 sequence (DNA): TGCGCCAGCAGCCCCGAGGGACAGAACTATGGCTACACCTTC. V gene TRBV5-1 combines with J gene TRBJ1-2; TRBD1 aligns across 7 bases. Germline-derived CDR1 and CDR2 are SGHRS and YFSETQ. CDR3 length equals 14 residues. The V segment lost 4 bases and the J segment 2 bases; nucleotides outside the gene matches: 5.

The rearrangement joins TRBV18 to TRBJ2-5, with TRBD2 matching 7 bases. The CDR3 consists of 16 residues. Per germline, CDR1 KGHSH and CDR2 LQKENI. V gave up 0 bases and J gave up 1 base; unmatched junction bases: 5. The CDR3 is CASSPPGGSFQETQYF. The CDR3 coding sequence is TGTGCCAGCTCACCACCCGGGGGGTCCTTCCAAGAGACCCAGTACTTC.

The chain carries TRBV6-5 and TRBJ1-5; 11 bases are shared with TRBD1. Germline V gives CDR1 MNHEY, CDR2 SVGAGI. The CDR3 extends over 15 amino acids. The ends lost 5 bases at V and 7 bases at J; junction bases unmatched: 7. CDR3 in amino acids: CASSRTGGGGQPQHF. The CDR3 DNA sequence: TGTGCCAGCAGTCGGACAGGGGGCGGGGGACAGCCCCAGCATTTT.

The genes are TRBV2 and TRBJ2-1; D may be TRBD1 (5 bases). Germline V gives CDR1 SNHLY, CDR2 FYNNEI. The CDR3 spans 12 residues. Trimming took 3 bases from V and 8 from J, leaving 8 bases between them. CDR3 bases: TGTGCCAGCAGTGAGGACAACGATGAGCAGTTCTTC. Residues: CASSEDNDEQFF.

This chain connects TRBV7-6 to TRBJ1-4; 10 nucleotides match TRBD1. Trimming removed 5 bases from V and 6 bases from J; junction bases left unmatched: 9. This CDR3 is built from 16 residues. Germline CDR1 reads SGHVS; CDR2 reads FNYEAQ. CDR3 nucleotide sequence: TGTGCCAGCAGCAGGGACAGGGGTGGGGTGGATGAAAAACTGTTTTTT. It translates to CASSRDRGGVDEKLFF.

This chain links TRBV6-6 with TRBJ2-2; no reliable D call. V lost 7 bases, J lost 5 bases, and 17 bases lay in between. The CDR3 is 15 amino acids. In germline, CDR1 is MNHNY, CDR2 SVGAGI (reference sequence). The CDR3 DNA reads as TGTGCCAGCACACTCCCATACCCTAGGACCGGGGAGCTGTTTTTT. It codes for CASTLPYPRTGELFF.

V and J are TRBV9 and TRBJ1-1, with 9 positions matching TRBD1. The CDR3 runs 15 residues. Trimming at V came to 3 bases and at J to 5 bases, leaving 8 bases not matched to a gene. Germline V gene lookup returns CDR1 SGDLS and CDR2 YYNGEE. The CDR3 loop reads CASSEGTGQRTEAFF. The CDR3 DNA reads TGTGCCAGCAGCGAGGGGACAGGGCAGAGGACTGAAGCTTTCTTT.

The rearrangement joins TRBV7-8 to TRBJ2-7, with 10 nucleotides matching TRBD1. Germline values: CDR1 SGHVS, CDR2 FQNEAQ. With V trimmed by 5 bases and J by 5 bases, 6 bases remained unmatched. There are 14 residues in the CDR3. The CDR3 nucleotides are TGTGCCAGCAGCCTCCTCGGGACAGGGGACGAGCAGTACGTC. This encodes CASSLLGTGDEQYV.

The CDR3 sequence is CATSASGTDTQYF. The CDR3 nucleotides read TGTGCCACCAGTGCTAGCGGTACAGATACGCAGTATTTT. This chain joins TRBV24-1 and TRBJ2-3, with TRBD2 identical over 7 bases. Germline V gene data show CDR1 as KGHDR and CDR2 as SFDVKD. This CDR3 is 13 amino acids long. V lost 5 bases and J lost 3; bases outside the gene matches: 1.

CDR3 residues: CASTAWTSGGNEQFF. Here the CDR3 DNA reads TGTGCCAGTACCGCCTGGACTAGCGGGGGGAATGAGCAGTTCTTC. V gene TRBV28 combines with J gene TRBJ2-1, with TRBD2 identical over 14 bases. CDR1 and CDR2 from the germline V gene are MDHEN and SYDVKM. This CDR3 has 15 amino acids. The V gene end was trimmed by 9 bases and the J gene end by 7 bases; junction bases not matched to a gene: 8.

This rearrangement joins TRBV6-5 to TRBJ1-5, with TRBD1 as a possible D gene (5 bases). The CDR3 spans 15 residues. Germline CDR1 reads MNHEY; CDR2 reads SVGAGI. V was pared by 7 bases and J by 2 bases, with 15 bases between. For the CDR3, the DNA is TGTGCCAGCAACGCAGGACATTTAGGCAATCAGCCCCAGCATTTT. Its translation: CASNAGHLGNQPQHF.